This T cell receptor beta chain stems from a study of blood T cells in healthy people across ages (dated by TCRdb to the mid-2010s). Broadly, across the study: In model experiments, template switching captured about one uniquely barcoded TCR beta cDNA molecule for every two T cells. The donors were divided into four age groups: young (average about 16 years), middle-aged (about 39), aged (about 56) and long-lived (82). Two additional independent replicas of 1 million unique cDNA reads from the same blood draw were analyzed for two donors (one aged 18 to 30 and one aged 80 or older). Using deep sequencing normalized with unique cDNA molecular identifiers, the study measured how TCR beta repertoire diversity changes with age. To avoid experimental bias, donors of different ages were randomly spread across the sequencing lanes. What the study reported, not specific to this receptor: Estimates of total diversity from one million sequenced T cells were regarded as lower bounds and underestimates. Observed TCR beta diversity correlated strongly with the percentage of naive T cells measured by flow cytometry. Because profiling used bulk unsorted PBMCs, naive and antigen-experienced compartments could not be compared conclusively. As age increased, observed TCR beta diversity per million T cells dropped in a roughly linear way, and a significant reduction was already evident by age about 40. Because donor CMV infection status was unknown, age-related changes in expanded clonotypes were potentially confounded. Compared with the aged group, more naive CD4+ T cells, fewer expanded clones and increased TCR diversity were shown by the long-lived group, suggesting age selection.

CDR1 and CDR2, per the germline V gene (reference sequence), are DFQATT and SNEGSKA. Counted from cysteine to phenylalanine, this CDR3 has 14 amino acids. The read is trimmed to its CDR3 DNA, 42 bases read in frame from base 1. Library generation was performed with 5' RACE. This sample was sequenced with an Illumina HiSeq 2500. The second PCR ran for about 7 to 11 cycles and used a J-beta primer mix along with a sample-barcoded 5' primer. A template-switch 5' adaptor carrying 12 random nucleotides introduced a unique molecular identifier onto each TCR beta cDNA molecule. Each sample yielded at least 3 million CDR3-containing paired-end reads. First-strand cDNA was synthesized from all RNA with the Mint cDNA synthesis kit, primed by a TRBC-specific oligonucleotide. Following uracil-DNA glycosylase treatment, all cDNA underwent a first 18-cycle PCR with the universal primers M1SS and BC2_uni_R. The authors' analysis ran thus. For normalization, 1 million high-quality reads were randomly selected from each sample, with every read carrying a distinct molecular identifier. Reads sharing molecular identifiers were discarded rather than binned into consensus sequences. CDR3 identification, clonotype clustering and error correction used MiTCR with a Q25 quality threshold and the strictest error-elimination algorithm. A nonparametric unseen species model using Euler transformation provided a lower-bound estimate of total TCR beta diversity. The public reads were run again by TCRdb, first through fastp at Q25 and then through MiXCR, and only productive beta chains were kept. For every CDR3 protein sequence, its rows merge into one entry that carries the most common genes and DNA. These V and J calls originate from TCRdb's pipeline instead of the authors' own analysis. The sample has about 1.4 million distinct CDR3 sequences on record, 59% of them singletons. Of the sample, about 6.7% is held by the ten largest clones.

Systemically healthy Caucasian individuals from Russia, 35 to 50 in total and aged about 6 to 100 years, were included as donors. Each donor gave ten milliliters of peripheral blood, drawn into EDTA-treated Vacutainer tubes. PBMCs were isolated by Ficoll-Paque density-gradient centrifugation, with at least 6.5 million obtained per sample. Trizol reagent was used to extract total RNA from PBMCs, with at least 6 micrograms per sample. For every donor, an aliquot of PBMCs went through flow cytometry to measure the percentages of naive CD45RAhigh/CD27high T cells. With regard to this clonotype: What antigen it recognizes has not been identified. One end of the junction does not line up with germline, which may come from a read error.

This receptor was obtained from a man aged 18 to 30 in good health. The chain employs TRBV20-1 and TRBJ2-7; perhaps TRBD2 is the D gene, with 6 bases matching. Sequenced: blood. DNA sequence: TGCAGGGCTAGAGAAGCGGGTACCTACAATGAGCAGTACTTC. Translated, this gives CRAREAGTYNEQYF.